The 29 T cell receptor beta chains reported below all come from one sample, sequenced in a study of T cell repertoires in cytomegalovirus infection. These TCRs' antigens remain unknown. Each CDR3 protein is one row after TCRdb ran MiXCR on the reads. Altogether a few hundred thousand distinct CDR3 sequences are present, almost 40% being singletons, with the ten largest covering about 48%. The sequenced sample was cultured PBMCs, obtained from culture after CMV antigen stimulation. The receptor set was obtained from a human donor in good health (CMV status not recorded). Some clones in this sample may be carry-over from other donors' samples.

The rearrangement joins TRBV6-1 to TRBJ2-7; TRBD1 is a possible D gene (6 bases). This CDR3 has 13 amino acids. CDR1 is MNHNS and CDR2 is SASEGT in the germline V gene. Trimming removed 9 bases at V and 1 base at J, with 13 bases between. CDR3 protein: CASAWTASYEQYF. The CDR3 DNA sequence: TGTGCCAGTGCTTGGACAGCGTCCTACGAGCAGTACTTC.

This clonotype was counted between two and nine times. The CDR3 region has the DNA TGTGCCAGCAGCTTAGGGACTAGCCGGTACGATGAGCAGTTCTTC. Its protein is CASSLGTSRYDEQFF. The rearrangement links TRBV7-6 to TRBJ2-1; 8 positions match TRBD2. V lost 1 base to trimming and J lost 8 bases; unmatched junction nucleotides: 7. Germline V CDR1 and CDR2: SGHVS, FNYEAQ. CDR3 size: 15 residues.

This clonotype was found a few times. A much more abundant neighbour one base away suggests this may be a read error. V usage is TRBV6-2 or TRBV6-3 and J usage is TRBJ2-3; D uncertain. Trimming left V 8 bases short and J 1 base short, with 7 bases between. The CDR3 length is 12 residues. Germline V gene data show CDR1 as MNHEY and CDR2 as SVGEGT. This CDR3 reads CASGPGTDTQYF. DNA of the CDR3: TGTGCCAGCGGCCCCGGCACAGATACGCAGTATTTT.

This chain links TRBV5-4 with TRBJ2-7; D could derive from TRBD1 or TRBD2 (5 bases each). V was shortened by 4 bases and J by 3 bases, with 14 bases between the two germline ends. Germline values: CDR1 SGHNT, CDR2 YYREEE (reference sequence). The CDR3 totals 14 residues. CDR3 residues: CASSLRDAYYEQYF. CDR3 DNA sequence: TGTGCCAGCAGCCTCCGGGACGCCTACTACGAGCAGTACTTC.

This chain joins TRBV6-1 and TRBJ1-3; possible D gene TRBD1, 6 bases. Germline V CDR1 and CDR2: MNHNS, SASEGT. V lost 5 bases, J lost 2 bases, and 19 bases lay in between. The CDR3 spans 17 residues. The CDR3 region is CASSYRRTALPGNTIYF. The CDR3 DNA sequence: TGTGCCAGCAGTTACCGGCGGACAGCTCTTCCTGGAAACACCATATATTTT.

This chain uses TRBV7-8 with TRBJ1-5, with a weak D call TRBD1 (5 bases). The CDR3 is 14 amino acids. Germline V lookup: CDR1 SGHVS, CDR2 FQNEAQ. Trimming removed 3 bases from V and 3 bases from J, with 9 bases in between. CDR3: CASSLAGLNQPQHF. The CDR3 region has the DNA TGTGCCAGCAGCTTGGCAGGGCTCAATCAGCCCCAGCATTTT.

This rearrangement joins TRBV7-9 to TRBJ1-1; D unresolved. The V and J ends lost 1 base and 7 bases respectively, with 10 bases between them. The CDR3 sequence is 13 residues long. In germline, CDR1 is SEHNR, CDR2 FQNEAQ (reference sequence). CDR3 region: CASSLEAAREAFF. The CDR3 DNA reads TGTGCCAGCAGCTTAGAGGCGGCGCGTGAAGCTTTCTTT. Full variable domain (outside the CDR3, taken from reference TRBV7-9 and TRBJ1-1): DTGVSQNPRHKITKRGQNVTFRCDPISEHNRLYWYRQTLGQGPEFLTYFQNEAQLEKSRLLSDRFSAERPKGSFSTLEIQRTEQGDSAMYLCASSLEAAREAFFGQGTRLTVV.

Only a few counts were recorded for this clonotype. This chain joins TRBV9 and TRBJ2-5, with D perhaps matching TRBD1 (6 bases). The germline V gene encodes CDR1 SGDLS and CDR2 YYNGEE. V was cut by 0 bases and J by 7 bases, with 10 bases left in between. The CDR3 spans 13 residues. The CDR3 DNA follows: TGTGCCAGCAGCGTAGAGCCCAGGGGGACCCAGTACTTC. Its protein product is CASSVEPRGTQYF.

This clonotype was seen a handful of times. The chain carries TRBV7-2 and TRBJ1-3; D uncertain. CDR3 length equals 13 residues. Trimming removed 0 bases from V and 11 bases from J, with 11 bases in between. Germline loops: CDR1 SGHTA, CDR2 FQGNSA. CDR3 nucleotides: TGTGCCAGCAGCTTAGCCCGGATCCAACCCATATATTTT. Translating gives CASSLARIQPIYF.

The CDR3: CASSLRPDVGGETQYF. CDR3 coding DNA: TGTGCCAGCAGCTTAAGACCGGATGTGGGAGGGGAGACCCAGTACTTC. The chain has TRBV11-2 and TRBJ2-5; 7 bases are a match to TRBD2. The CDR3 has 16 amino acids. Germline CDR1 is SGHAT and CDR2 is FQNNGV. Trimming removed 2 bases from V and 5 bases from J; junction bases left unmatched: 11.

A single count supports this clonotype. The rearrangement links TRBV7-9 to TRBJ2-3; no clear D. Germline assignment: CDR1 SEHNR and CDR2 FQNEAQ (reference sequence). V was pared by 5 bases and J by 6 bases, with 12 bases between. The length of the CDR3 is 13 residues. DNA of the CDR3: TGTGCCAGCAGCCCAACTATTGGCGATACGCAGTATTTT. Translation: CASSPTIGDTQYF.

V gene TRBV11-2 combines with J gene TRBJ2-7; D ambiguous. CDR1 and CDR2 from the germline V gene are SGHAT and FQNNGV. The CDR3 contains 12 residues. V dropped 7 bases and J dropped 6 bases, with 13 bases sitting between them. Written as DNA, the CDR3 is TGTGCCAGCACCGTTACGAGTCGCGAGCAGTACTTC. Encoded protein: CASTVTSREQYF. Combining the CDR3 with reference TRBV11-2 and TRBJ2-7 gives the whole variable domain EAGVAQSPRYKIIEKRQSVAFWCNPISGHATLYWYQQILGQGPKLLIQFQNNGVVDDSQLPKDRFSAERLKGVDSTLKIQPAKLEDSAVYLCASTVTSREQYFGPGTRLTVT.

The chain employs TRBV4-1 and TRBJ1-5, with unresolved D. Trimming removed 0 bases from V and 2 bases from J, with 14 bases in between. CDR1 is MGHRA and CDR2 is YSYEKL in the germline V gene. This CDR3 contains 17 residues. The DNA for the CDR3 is TGCGCCAGCAGCCAAGACACCCTTCATGGGGGCAATCAGCCCCAGCATTTT. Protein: CASSQDTLHGGNQPQHF.

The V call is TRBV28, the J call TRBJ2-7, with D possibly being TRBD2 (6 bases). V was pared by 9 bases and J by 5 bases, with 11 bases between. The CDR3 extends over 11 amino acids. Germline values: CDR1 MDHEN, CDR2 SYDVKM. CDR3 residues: CARPGVHEQYF. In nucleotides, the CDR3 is TGTGCCAGACCGGGGGTTCACGAGCAGTACTTC. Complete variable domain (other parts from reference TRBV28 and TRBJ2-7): DVKVTQSSRYLVKRTGEKVFLECVQDMDHENMFWYRQDPGLGLRLIYFSYDVKMKEKGDIPEGYSVSREKKERFSLILESASTNQTSMYLCARPGVHEQYFGPGTRLTVT.

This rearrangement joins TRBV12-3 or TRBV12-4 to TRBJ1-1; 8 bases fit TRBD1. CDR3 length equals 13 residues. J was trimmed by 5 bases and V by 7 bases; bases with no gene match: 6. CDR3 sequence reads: CASIRQGWTEAFF. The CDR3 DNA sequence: TGTGCCAGCATCAGACAGGGGTGGACTGAAGCTTTCTTT.

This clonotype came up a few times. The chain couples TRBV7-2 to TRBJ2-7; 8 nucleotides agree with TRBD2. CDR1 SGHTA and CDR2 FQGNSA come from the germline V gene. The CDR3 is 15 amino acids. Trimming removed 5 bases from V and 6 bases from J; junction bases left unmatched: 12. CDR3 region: CASSARGGSYVEQYF. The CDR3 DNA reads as TGTGCCAGCAGCGCCCGGGGGGGGAGCTACGTCGAGCAGTACTTC.

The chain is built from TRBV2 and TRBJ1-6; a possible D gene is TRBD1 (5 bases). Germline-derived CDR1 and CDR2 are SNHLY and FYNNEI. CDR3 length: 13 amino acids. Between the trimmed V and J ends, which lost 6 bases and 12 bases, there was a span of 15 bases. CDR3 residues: CASSLGLQVPLHF. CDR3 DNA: TGTGCCAGCAGCCTGGGACTCCAGGTACCCCTCCACTTT.

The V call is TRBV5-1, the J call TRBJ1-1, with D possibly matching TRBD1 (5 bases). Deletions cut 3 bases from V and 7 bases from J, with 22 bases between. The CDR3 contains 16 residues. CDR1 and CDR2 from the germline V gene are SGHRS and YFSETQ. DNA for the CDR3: TGCGCCAGCAGCTCCGCGGGGCGGGTCGCCCGGGATGAAGCTTTCTTT. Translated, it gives CASSSAGRVARDEAFF.

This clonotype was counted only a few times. The CDR3 is CASSPAGTNLPYEQYF. The CDR3, as DNA: TGTGCCAGCAGTCCCGCCGGGACTAACCTTCCCTACGAGCAGTACTTC. V is TRBV28 and J is TRBJ2-7, with 7 bases lining up with TRBD2. The CDR3 is made up of 16 amino acids. Per the germline V gene, CDR1 is MDHEN and CDR2 is SYDVKM. Unmatched junction bases numbered 12, after V lost 5 bases and J lost 2 bases.

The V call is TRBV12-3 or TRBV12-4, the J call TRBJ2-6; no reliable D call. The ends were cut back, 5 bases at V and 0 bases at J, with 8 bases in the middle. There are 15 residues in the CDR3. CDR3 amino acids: CASSATLSGANVLTF. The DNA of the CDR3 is TGTGCCAGCAGTGCAACCCTCTCTGGGGCCAACGTCCTGACTTTC.

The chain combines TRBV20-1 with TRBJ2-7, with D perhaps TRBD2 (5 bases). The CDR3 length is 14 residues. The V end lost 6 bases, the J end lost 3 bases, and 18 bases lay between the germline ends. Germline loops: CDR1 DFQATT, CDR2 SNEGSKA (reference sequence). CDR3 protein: CSAVDSETYYEQYF. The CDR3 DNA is TGCAGTGCGGTAGATAGCGAAACCTACTACGAGCAGTACTTC.

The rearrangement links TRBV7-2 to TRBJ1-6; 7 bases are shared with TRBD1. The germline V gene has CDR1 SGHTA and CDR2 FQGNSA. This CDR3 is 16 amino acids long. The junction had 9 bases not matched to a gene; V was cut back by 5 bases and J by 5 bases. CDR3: CASSRDRVKNNSPLHF. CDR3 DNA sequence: TGTGCCAGCAGCCGCGACAGGGTCAAGAATAATTCACCCCTCCACTTT.

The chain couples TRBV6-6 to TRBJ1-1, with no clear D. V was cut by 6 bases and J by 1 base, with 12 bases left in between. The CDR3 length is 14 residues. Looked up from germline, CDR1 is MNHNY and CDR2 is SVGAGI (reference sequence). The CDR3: CASRPSTPNTEAFF. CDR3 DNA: TGTGCCAGCAGGCCCTCGACACCGAACACTGAAGCTTTCTTT.

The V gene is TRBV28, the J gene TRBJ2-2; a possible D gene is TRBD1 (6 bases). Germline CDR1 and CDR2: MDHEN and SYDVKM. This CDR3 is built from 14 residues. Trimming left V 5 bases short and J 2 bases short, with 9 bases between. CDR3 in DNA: TGTGCCAGCAGTGTGGGACAAAACACCGGGGAGCTGTTTTTT. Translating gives CASSVGQNTGELFF.

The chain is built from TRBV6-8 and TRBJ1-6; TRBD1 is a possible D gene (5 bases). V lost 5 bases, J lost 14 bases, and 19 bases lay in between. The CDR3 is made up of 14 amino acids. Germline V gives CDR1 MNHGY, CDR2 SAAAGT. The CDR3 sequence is CASSRGGGFMSLHF. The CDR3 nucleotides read TGTGCCAGCAGTAGAGGTGGGGGGTTTATGTCCCTCCACTTT.

CDR3 sequence reads: CASRSGQREAFF. The CDR3 DNA follows: TGTGCCAGCAGAAGCGGACAGCGTGAAGCTTTCTTT. The gene calls are TRBV7-9 and TRBJ1-1, with D perhaps TRBD1 (6 bases). There are 12 residues in the CDR3. The germline CDR1 and CDR2 sequences are SEHNR and FQNEAQ (reference sequence). Trimming shortened V by 6 bases and J by 7 bases, and 12 bases separated the two germline ends.

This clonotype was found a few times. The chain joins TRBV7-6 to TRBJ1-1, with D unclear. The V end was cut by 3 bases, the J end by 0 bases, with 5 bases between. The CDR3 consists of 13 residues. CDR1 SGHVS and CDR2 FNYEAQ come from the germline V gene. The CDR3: CASSFYMNTEAFF. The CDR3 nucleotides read TGTGCCAGCAGCTTTTATATGAACACTGAAGCTTTCTTT.

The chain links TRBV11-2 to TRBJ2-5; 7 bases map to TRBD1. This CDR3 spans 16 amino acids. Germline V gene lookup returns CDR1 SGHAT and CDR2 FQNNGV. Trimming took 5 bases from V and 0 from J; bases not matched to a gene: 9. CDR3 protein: CASSVNRGSDQETQYF. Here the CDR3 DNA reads TGTGCCAGCAGCGTCAACAGGGGTTCCGACCAAGAGACCCAGTACTTC.

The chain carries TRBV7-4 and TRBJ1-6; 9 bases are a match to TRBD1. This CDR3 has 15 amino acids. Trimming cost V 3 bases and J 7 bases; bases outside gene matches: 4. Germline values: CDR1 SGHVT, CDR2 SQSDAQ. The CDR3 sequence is CASSFRGTGNSPLHF. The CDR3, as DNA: TGTGCCAGCAGCTTCCGCGGGACAGGGAATTCACCCCTCCACTTT. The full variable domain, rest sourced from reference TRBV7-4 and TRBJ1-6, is GAGVSQSPRYKVAKRGRDVALRCDSISGHVTLYWYRQTLGQGSEVLTYSQSDAQRDKSGRPSGRFSAERPERSVSTLKIQRTEQGDSAVYLCASSFRGTGNSPLHFGNGTRLTVT.